Sequencing of this T cell receptor beta chain was carried out in a study of Tregs in tolerant kidney transplant recipients. From germline, CDR1 is SGHTA and CDR2 FQGNSA. J gave up 5 bases and V 4 bases, and 3 bases lay outside the gene matches. This CDR3 comprises 14 residues. Recipients received nonmyeloablative bone marrow transplants from related graft donors, with transient mixed chimerism. Unstimulated Tregs (CD4+CD25+CD127-) and CD4+CD25- non-Tregs were sorted from PBMCs. Points from the study as a whole: Nucleotide sequences could not be compared across some patients' samples due to primer changes.

TCRdb keeps only in-frame clones here, not all; method: immunoSEQ multiplex PCR. The data contain 100,000 or so clones, 80% to 95% of them singletons. With respect to this clone: Its cognate antigen is unknown.

Here the sequenced sample was CD4+ T cells from blood (PBMCs), taken 12 months after the transplant. The rearrangement uses TRBV7-2 and TRBJ2-5; 11 nucleotides match TRBD1. The clonotype was recovered from a human patient who received a combined kidney and bone marrow transplant. The graft donor may have given rise to some T cells. As DNA, the CDR3 is TGTGCCAGCAGCTGGGACAGGGGGGTGGAGACCCAGTACTTC. Encoded protein: CASSWDRGVETQYF.